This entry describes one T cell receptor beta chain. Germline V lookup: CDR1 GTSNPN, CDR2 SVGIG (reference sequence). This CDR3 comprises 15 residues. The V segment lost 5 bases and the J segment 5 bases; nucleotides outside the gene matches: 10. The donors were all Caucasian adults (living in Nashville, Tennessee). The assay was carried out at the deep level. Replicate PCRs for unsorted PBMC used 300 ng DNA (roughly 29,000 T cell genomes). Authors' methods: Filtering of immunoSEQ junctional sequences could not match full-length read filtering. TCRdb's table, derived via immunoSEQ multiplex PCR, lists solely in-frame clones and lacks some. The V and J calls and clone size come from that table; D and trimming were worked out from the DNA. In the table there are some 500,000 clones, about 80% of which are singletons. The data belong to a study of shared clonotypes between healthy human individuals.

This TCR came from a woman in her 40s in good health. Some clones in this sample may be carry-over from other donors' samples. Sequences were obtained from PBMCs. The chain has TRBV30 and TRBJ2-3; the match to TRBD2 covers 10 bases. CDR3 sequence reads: CAWPHGASGRDTQYF. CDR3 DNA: TGTGCCTGGCCCCACGGGGCTAGCGGGAGAGATACGCAGTATTTT.